This T cell receptor (beta chain) is from a study of blood T cells in healthy people across ages. Study summary: About one barcoded beta molecule per two T cells came from capture by template switching. Study-level points and caveats: Measured against age, TCR beta diversity per million T cells decreased in a roughly linear manner.

Next came a second PCR, run for roughly 6 to 11 cycles, which used a sample-barcoded 5' primer along with a J-beta primer mix. The template-switch adaptor was a 5' adaptor with 12 random nucleotides. It tagged each cDNA molecule. TCRdb called the 5' RACE reads again in MiXCR, with one record for every CDR3 protein. The table has 1.5 million to 2 million distinct CDR3 sequences, 28% seen once; the top ten hold around 7.7%. The CDR3 covers 12 residues. Germline V gene data show CDR1 as SNHLY and CDR2 as FYNNEI. V was trimmed by 8 bases and J by 5 bases, leaving 10 bases between them. This clonotype was counted only a few times. Its cognate antigen is unknown. Healthy Caucasian individuals from Russia aged 6 to 90 served as donors.

The genes are TRBV2 and TRBJ2-1; no definite D call. Sample: blood. The TCR comes from a woman aged 25-40 years in good health. CDR3 residues: CASRFANNEQFF. CDR3 nucleotides: TGTGCCAGCCGGTTTGCGAACAATGAGCAGTTCTTC. Full variable domain (outside the CDR3, taken from reference TRBV2 and TRBJ2-1): EPEVTQTPSHQVTQMGQEVILRCVPISNHLYFYWYRQILGQKVEFLVSFYNNEISEKSEIFDDQFSVERPDGSNFTLKIRSTKLEDSAMYFCASRFANNEQFFGPGTRLTVL.